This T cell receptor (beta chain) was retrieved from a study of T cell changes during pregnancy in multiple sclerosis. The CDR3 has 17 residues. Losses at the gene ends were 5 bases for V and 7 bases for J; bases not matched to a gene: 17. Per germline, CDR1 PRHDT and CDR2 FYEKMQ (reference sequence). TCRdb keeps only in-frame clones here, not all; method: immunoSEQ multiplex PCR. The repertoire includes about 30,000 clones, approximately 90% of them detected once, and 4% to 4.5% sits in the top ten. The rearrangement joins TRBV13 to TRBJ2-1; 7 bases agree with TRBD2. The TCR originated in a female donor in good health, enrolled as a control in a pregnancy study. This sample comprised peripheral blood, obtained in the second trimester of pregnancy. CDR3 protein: CASSLTARGISINEQFF. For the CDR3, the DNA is TGTGCCAGCAGCCTCACCGCGCGGGGGATTAGTATTAATGAGCAGTTCTTC.